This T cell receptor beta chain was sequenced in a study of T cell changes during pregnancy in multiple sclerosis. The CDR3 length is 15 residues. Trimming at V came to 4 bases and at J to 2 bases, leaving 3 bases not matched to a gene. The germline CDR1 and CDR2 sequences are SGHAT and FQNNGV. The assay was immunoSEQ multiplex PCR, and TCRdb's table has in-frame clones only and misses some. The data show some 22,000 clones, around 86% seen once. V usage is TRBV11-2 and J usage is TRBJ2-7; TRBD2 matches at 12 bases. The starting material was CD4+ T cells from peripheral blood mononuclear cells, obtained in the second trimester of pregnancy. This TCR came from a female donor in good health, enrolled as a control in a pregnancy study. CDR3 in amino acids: CASSYGLAGPYEQYF. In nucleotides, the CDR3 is TGTGCCAGCAGCTACGGACTAGCGGGACCCTACGAGCAGTACTTC. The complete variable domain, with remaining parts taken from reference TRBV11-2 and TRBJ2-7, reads EAGVAQSPRYKIIEKRQSVAFWCNPISGHATLYWYQQILGQGPKLLIQFQNNGVVDDSQLPKDRFSAERLKGVDSTLKIQPAKLEDSAVYLCASSYGLAGPYEQYFGPGTRLTVT.